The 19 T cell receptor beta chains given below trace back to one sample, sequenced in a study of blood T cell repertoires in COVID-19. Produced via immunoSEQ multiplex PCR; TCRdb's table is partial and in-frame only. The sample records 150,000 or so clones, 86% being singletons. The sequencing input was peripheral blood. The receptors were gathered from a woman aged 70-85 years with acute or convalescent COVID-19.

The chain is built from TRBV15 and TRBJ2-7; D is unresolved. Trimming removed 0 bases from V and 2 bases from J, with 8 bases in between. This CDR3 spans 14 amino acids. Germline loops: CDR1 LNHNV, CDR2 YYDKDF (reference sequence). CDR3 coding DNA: TGTGCCACCAGCAGAGATCTCAGCGCCTACGAGCAGTACTTC. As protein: CATSRDLSAYEQYF.

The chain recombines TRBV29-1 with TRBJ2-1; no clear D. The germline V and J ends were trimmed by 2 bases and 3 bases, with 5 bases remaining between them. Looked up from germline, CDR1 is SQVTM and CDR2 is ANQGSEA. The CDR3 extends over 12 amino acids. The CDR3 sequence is CSVENSYNEQFF. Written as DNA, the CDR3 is TGCAGCGTTGAAAACAGCTACAATGAGCAGTTCTTC.

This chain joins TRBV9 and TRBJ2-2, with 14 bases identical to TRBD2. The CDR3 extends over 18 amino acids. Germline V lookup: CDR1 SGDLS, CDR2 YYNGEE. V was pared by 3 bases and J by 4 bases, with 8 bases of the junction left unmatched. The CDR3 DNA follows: TGTGCCAGCAGCGAGGGACTAGCGGGAGACCCGGCCACCGGGGAGCTGTTTTTT. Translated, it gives CASSEGLAGDPATGELFF.

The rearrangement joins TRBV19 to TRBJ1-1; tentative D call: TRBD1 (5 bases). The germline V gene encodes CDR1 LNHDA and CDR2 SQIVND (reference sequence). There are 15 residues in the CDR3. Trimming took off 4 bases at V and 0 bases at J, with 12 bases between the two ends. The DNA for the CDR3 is TGTGCCAGTAGTAGCGCCCGGGGGGTGAACACTGAAGCTTTCTTT. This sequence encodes CASSSARGVNTEAFF.

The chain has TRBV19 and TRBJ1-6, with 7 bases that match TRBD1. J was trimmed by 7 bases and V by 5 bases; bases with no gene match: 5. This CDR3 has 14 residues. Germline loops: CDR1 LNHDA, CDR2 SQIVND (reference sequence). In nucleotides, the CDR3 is TGTGCCAGTAGTCTCGGGACAGCGAATTCACCCCTCCACTTT. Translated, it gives CASSLGTANSPLHF.

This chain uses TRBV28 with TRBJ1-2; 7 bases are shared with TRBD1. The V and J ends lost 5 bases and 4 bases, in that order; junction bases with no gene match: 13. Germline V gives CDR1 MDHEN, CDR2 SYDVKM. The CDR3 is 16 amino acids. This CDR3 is CASSTLGDSPLYGYTF. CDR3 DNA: TGTGCCAGCAGTACCCTAGGGGACAGTCCTCTCTATGGCTACACCTTC.

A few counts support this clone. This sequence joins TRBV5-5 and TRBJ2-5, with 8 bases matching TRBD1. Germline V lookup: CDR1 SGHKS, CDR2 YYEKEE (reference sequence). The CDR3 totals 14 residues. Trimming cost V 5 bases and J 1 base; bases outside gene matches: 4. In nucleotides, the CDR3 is TGTGCCAGCAGTCTCAGGGGGCCCCAAGAGACCCAGTACTTC. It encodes CASSLRGPQETQYF.

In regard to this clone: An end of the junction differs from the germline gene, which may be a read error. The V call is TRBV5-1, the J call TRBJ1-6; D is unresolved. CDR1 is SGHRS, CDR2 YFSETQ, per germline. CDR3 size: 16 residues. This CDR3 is CASSLGTSGHNSPLHF. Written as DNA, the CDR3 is TGCGCCAGCAGTTTGGGTACCAGCGGGCATAATTCACCCCTCCACTTT.

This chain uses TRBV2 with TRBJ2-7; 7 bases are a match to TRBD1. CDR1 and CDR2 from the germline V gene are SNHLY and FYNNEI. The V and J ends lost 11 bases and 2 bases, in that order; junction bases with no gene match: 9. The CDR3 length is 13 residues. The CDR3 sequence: CAASRDSAYEQYF. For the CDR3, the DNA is TGTGCCGCATCCCGGGACAGCGCCTACGAGCAGTACTTC. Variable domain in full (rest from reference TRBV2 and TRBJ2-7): EPEVTQTPSHQVTQMGQEVILRCVPISNHLYFYWYRQILGQKVEFLVSFYNNEISEKSEIFDDQFSVERPDGSNFTLKIRSTKLEDSAMYFCAASRDSAYEQYFGPGTRLTVT.

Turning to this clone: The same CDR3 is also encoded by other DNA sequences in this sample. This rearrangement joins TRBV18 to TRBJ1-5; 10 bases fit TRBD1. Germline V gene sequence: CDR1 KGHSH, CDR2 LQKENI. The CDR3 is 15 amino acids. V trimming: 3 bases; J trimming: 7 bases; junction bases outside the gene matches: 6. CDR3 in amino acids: CASSPPGQGGQPQHF. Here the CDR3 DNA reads TGTGCCAGCTCACCGCCCGGACAGGGGGGGCAGCCCCAGCATTTT.

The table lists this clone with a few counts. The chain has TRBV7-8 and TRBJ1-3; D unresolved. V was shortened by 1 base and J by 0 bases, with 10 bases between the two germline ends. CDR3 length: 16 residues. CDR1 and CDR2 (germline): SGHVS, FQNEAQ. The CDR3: CASSLVVPSSGNTIYF. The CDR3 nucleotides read TGTGCCAGCAGCTTAGTAGTCCCGAGCTCTGGAAACACCATATATTTT.

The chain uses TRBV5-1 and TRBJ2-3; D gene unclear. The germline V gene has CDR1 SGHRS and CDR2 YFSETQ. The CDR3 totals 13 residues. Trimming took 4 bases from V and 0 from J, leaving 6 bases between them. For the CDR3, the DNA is TGCGCCAGCAGCACCACTAGCACAGATACGCAGTATTTT. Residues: CASSTTSTDTQYF.

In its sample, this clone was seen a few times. The CDR3 sequence: CASSQGATGHRSYEQYF. The CDR3 DNA sequence: TGTGCCAGCAGCCAGGGGGCGACAGGCCACCGCTCCTACGAGCAGTACTTC. V usage is TRBV3-1 (or the pseudogene TRBV3-2) and J usage is TRBJ2-7; D possibly corresponds to TRBD1 (6 bases). This CDR3 is 17 amino acids long. Between the trimmed V and J ends, which lost 3 bases and 0 bases, there was a span of 18 bases. Germline V gene data show CDR1 as LGHDT and CDR2 as YNNKEL (reference sequence).

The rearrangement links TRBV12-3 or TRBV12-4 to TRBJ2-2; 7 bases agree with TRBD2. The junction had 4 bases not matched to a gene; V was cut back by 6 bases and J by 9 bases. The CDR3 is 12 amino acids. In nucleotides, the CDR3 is TGTGCCAGCAGCCAGACTAGCAGGGAGCTGTTTTTT. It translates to CASSQTSRELFF.

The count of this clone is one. CDR3 sequence reads: CASSLNPQRGSDTQYF. CDR3 DNA sequence: TGTGCCAGCAGCTTAAATCCCCAGCGGGGATCGGATACGCAGTATTTT. J is TRBJ2-3 and V is TRBV7-2; 7 bases are a match to TRBD2. V lost 2 bases, J lost 6 bases, and 11 bases stayed unmatched. Germline-derived CDR1 and CDR2 are SGHTA and FQGNSA. The CDR3 has 16 amino acids.

This CDR3 reads CASSRATGVGTEAFF. The CDR3 DNA is TGTGCCAGTAGCAGGGCCACAGGGGTGGGCACTGAAGCTTTCTTT. J is TRBJ1-1 and V is TRBV19; 7 nucleotides line up with TRBD1. V gave up 6 bases and J gave up 4 bases; unmatched junction bases: 11. The CDR3 extends over 15 amino acids. CDR1 and CDR2 from the germline V gene are LNHDA and SQIVND (reference sequence).

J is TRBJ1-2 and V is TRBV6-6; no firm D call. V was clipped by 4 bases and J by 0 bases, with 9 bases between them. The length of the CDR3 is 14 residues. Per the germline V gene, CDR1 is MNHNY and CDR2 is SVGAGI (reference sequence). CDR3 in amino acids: CASSSETANYGYTF. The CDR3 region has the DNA TGTGCCAGCAGTTCCGAGACTGCTAACTATGGCTACACCTTC.

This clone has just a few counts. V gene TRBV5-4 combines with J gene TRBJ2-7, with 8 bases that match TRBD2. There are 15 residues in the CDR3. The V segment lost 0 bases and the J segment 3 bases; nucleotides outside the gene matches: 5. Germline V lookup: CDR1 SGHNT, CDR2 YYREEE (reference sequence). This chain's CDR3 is CASSLVGTSGYEQYF. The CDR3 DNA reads TGTGCCAGCAGCTTGGTAGGGACTAGTGGCTACGAGCAGTACTTC.

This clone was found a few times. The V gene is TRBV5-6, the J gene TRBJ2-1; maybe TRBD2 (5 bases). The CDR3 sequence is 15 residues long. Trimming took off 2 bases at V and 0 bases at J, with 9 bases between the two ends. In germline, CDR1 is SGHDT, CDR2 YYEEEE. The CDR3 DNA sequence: TGTGCCAGCAGCTTAGAGGGAAGCTCCTACAATGAGCAGTTCTTC. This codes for CASSLEGSSYNEQFF.